These 5 T cell receptor beta chains were sequenced from one sample in a study of cytomegalovirus exposure and HLA in healthy donors. Measured with immunoSEQ multiplex PCR; TCRdb has only the in-frame clones, and not every one. The repertoire consists of a few hundred thousand clones, with 75% to 95% occurring once and the leading ten covering approximately 1%. Source material: PBMCs. These receptor sequences come from a woman under 30 in good health and CMV-seronegative.

This clone was observed once. The chain is built from TRBV30 and TRBJ1-1, with 7 bases that match TRBD1. CDR1 GTSNPN and CDR2 SVGIG come from the germline V gene (reference sequence). This CDR3 has 13 residues. Germline trimming cut 3 bases from V and 6 bases from J; bases unmatched to any gene: 7. DNA for the CDR3: TGTGCCTGGAGCCCGGGACAGCGGCCTGAAGCTTTCTTT. Its translation: CAWSPGQRPEAFF. Full variable domain (rest looked up from reference TRBV30 and TRBJ1-1): SQTIHQWPATLVQPVGSPLSLECTVEGTSNPNLYWYRQAAGRGLQLLFYSVGIGQISSEVPQNLSASRPQDRQFILSSKKLLLSDSGFYLCAWSPGQRPEAFFGQGTRLTVV.

V is TRBV30 and J is TRBJ2-3, with 9 bases identical to TRBD2. CDR3 length: 15 residues. CDR1 is GTSNPN, CDR2 SVGIG, per germline (reference sequence). Trimming cost V 0 bases and J 6 bases; bases outside gene matches: 7. CDR3 loop: CAWSVGGLAWDTQYF. CDR3 bases: TGTGCCTGGAGTGTCGGGGGACTAGCCTGGGATACGCAGTATTTT.

In this sample, this clone turned up once. The chain recombines TRBV2 with TRBJ2-3; D perhaps matches TRBD1 (5 bases). The germline CDR1 and CDR2 sequences are SNHLY and FYNNEI. The CDR3 is made up of 15 amino acids. Trimming removed 4 bases at V and 0 bases at J, with 11 bases between. CDR3 DNA sequence: TGTGCCAGCAGTGTGGACCAGGGAAGCACAGATACGCAGTATTTT. Encoded protein: CASSVDQGSTDTQYF.

The CDR3 region is CAISELYGRAGTGELFF. The CDR3 DNA follows: TGTGCCATCAGTGAACTTTACGGGAGGGCCGGGACCGGGGAGCTGTTTTTT. V usage is TRBV10-3 and J usage is TRBJ2-2, with TRBD2 matching 8 bases. Looked up from germline, CDR1 is ENHRY and CDR2 is SYGVKD. The CDR3 has 17 amino acids. With 3 bases clipped from V and 5 bases from J, the junction kept 11 bases outside the gene matches.

The genes are TRBV5-4 and TRBJ2-7, with TRBD2 as a possible D gene (6 bases). V was cut by 0 bases and J by 3 bases, with 10 bases left in between. The CDR3 totals 14 residues. The germline gives CDR1 SGHNT, CDR2 YYREEE (reference sequence). The chain's CDR3 is CASSLGTDYYEQYF. CDR3 nucleotides: TGTGCCAGCAGCTTGGGGACGGACTACTACGAGCAGTACTTC.